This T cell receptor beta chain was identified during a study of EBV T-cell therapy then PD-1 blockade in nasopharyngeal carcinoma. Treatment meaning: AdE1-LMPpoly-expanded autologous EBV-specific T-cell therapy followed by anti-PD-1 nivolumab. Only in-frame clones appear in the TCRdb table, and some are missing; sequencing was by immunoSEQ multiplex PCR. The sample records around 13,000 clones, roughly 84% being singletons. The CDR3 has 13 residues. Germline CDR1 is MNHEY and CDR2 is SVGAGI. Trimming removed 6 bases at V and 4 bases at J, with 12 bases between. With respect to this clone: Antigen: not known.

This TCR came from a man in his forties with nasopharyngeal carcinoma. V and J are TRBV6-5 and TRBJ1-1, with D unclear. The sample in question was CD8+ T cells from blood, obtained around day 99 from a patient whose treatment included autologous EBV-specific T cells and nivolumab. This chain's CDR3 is CASSGSEVTEAFF. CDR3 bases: TGTGCCAGCAGCGGCTCGGAAGTCACTGAAGCTTTCTTT.